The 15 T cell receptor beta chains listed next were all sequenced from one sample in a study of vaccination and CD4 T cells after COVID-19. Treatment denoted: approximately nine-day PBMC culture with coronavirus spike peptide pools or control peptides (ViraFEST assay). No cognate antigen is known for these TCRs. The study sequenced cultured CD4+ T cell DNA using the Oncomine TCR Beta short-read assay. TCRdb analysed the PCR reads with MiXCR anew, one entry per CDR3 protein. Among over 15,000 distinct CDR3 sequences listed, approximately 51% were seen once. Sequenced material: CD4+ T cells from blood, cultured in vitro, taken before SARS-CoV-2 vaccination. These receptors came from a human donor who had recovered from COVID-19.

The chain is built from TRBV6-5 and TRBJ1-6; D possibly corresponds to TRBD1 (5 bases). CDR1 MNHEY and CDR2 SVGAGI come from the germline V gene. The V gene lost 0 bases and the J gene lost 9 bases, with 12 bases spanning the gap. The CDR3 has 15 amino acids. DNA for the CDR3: TGTGCCAGCAGTTACTCGGGGGGGGGTCGTTCACCCCTCCACTTT. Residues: CASSYSGGGRSPLHF.

CDR3 DNA sequence: TGTGCCTGGTTAACCGGGACCTCCCCTTCAAATGAGCAGTTCTTC. It encodes CAWLTGTSPSNEQFF. J is TRBJ2-1 and V is TRBV30; D tentatively fits TRBD1 or TRBD2 (5 bases each). Germline CDR1 is GTSNPN and CDR2 is SVGIG (reference sequence). The CDR3 is 15 amino acids. V was trimmed by 5 bases and J by 7 bases, leaving 21 bases between them.

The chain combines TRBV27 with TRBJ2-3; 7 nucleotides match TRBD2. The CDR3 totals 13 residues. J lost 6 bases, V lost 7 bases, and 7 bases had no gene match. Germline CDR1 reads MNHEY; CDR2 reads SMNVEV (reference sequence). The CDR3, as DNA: TGTGCCAGCACCGGCGGGAGTTTTGATACGCAGTATTTT. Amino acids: CASTGGSFDTQYF.

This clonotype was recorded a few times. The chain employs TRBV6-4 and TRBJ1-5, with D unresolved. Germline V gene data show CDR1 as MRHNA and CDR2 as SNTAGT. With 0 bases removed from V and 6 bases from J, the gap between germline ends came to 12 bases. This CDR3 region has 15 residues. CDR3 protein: CASSDSPGSGQPQHF. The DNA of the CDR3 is TGTGCCAGCAGTGACTCGCCTGGTTCCGGTCAGCCCCAGCATTTT.

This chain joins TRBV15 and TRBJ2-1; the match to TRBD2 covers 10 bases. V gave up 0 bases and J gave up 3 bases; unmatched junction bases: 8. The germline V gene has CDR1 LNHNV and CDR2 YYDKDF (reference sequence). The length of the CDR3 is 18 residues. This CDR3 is CATSRDLASGRYYNEQFF. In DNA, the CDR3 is TGTGCCACCAGCAGAGATCTGGCTAGCGGGAGATACTACAATGAGCAGTTCTTC.

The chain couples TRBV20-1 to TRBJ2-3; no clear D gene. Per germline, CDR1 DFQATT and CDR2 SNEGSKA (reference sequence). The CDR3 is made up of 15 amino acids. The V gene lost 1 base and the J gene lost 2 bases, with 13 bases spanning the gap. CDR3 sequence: CSARVYYPTTDTQYF. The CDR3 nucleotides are TGCAGTGCTAGAGTCTACTACCCGACCACAGATACGCAGTATTTT.

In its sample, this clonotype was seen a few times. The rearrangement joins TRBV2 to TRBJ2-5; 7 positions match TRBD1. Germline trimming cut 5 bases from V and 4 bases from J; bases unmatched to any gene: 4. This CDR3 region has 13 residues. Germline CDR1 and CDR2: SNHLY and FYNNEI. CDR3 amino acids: CASSTHRGETQYF. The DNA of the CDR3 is TGTGCCAGCAGTACCCACAGGGGAGAGACCCAGTACTTC. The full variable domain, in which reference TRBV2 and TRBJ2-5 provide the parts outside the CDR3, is EPEVTQTPSHQVTQMGQEVILRCVPISNHLYFYWYRQILGQKVEFLVSFYNNEISEKSEIFDDQFSVERPDGSNFTLKIRSTKLEDSAMYFCASSTHRGETQYFGPGTRLLVL.

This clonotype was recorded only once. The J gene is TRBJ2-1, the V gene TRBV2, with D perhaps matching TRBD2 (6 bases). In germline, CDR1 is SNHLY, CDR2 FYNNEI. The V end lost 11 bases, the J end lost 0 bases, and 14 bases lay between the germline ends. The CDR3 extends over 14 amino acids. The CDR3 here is CARAGRASYNEQFF. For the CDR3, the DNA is TGTGCCCGCGCGGGGAGAGCCTCCTACAATGAGCAGTTCTTC.

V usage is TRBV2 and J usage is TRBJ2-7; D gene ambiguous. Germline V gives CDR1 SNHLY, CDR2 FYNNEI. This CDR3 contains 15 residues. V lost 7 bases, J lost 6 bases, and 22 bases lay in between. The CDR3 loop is CASTELSRLPSEQYF. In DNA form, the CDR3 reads TGTGCCAGCACCGAGCTATCACGCTTGCCCTCCGAGCAGTACTTC.

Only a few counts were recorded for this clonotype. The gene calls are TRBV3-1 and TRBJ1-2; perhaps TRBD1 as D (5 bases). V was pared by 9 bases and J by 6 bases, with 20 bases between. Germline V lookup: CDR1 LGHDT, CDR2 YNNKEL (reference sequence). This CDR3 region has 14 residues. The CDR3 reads CASGVQGLSHGYTF. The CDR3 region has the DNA TGTGCCAGTGGGGTCCAGGGTCTTTCCCATGGCTACACCTTC.

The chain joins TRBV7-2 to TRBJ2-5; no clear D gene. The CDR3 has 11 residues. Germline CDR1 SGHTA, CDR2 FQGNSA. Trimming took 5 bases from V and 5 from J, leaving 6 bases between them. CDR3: CASSPLETQYF. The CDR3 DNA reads TGTGCCAGCAGCCCCCTGGAGACCCAGTACTTC.

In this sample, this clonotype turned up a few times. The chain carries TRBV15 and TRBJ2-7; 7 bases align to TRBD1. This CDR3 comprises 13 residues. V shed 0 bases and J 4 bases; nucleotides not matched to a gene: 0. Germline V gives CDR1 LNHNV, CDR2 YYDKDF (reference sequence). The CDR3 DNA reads TGTGCCACCAGCAGAGAGACAGGGTACGAGCAGTACTTC. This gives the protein CATSRETGYEQYF. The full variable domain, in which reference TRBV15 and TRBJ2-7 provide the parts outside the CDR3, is DAMVIQNPRYQVTQFGKPVTLSCSQTLNHNVMYWYQQKSSQAPKLLFHYYDKDFNNEADTPDNFQSRRPNTSFCFLDIRSPGLGDTAMYLCATSRETGYEQYFGPGTRLTVT.

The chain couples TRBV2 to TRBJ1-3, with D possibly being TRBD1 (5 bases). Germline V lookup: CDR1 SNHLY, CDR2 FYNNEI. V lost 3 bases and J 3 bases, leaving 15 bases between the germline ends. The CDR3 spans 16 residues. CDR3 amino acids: CASSEGRQPLGNTIYF. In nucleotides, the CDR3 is TGTGCCAGCAGTGAGGGAAGACAGCCTCTTGGAAACACCATATATTTT.

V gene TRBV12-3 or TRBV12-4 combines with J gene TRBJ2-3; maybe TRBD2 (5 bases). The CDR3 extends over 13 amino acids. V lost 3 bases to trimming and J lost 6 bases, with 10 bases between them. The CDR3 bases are TGTGCCAGCAGTTTTCGTGCGGGCGATACGCAGTATTTT. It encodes CASSFRAGDTQYF.

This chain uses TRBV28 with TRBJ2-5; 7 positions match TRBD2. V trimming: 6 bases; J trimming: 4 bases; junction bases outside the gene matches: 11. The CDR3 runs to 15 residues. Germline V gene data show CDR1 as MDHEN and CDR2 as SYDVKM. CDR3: CASRLGGGRGETQYF. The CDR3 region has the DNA TGTGCCAGCAGGCTCGGTGGAGGGAGGGGAGAGACCCAGTACTTC.